The entry that follows covers one TCR beta chain sequence. Its antigen is still unknown. The data derive from a study of T cell responses to AZD1222 COVID-19 vaccine. Study results and limitations: Spike-specific TCR depth and breadth grew after two AZD1222 doses. Among vaccine-associated CD4 TCRs, coverage spanned spike, with dominance at 160-218 and 743-854.

Here immunoSEQ multiplex PCR was the method, and the copy in TCRdb shows in-frame clones only, minus some. Of roughly 120,000 clones listed, roughly 80% were seen once; the top ten hold under 10%. Per the germline V gene, CDR1 is MDHEN and CDR2 is SYDVKM. CDR3 length: 14 residues. V lost 6 bases and J lost 4; bases outside the gene matches: 6. The sequence derives from an adult in good health. The chain links TRBV28 to TRBJ1-2, with 9 bases lining up with TRBD1. The input for sequencing was peripheral blood, taken on day 0 of AZD1222 vaccination. The CDR3 loop is CASRNTGGAYGYTF. CDR3 coding DNA: TGTGCCAGCAGGAACACAGGGGGCGCCTATGGCTACACCTTC.